The next 21 T cell receptor beta chains were all read from a single sample in a study of CD8 T cells in Susac syndrome. RNA in amounts of about 0.5 to 1 ug was reverse transcribed with random hexamers. TCRdb reprocessed the immunoSEQ multiplex PCR reads via MiXCR and lists one record per CDR3 protein. The sample has 51,000 or so distinct CDR3 sequences; 80% to 95% are singletons. Sequencing was carried out using CD8+ T cells from PBMCs. These receptors came from a human donor in good health.

This rearrangement joins TRBV28 to TRBJ2-5, with 7 bases matching TRBD1. The germline gives CDR1 MDHEN, CDR2 SYDVKM. After removal of 5 bases from V and 1 base from J, the junction contained 13 bases not matched to a gene. The CDR3 totals 17 residues. The CDR3 here is CASSTTGMIRRQETQYF. Here the CDR3 DNA reads TGTGCCAGCAGTACGACAGGGATGATCCGGCGCCAAGAGACCCAGTACTTC. Complete variable domain (other parts from reference TRBV28 and TRBJ2-5): DVKVTQSSRYLVKRTGEKVFLECVQDMDHENMFWYRQDPGLGLRLIYFSYDVKMKEKGDIPEGYSVSREKKERFSLILESASTNQTSMYLCASSTTGMIRRQETQYFGPGTRLLVL.

The V call is TRBV29-1, the J call TRBJ1-2; D perhaps matches TRBD1 (5 bases). The V end lost 0 bases, the J end lost 6 bases, and 8 bases lay between the germline ends. This CDR3 region has 12 residues. Germline V gene lookup returns CDR1 SQVTM and CDR2 ANQGSEA. The CDR3 nucleotides are TGCAGCGTTGAAGATCTGGGGGATGGCTACACCTTC. This codes for CSVEDLGDGYTF.

The V call is TRBV20-1, the J call TRBJ2-5, with 12 positions matching TRBD2. Germline V CDR1 and CDR2: DFQATT, SNEGSKA (reference sequence). The J segment lost 5 bases and the V segment lost 5 bases, leaving 6 bases of the junction unmatched. The CDR3 is 14 residues long. CDR3 bases: TGCAGTGCTGGAGGACTAGCGGGACGGGAGACCCAGTACTTC. Protein: CSAGGLAGRETQYF.

The chain links TRBV5-1 to TRBJ2-5, with D perhaps TRBD1 (6 bases). V shed 0 bases and J shed 5 bases, with 11 bases lying between them. CDR1 SGHRS and CDR2 YFSETQ come from the germline V gene. This CDR3 contains 14 residues. This chain's CDR3 is CASSLDRVRETQYF. CDR3 DNA sequence: TGCGCCAGCAGCTTGGACAGGGTCCGGGAGACCCAGTACTTC.

The chain recombines TRBV7-9 with TRBJ2-7; D is uncertain. The CDR3 runs to 13 residues. Germline values: CDR1 SEHNR, CDR2 FQNEAQ (reference sequence). V was clipped by 3 bases and J by 6 bases, with 12 bases between them. The CDR3 here is CASSFAMVLEQYF. CDR3 in DNA: TGTGCCAGCAGCTTCGCCATGGTCCTCGAGCAGTACTTC.

The chain joins TRBV5-4 to TRBJ2-2, with 13 bases that match TRBD2. J gave up 5 bases and V 4 bases, and 11 bases lay outside the gene matches. The V gene's germline CDR1 is SGHNT and CDR2 YYREEE (reference sequence). The CDR3 is made up of 18 amino acids. The CDR3 bases are TGTGCCAGCAGCCCCCGCGGACTAGCGGGAGCATGGACCGGGGAGCTGTTTTTT. This codes for CASSPRGLAGAWTGELFF.

The chain has TRBV7-8 and TRBJ2-7; D is undetermined. V was cut by 6 bases and J by 2 bases, with 11 bases left in between. Germline CDR1 SGHVS, CDR2 FQNEAQ. The CDR3 covers 13 residues. The CDR3 reads CASSQSLTYEQYF. In DNA, the CDR3 is TGTGCCAGCAGTCAGAGCTTAACCTACGAGCAGTACTTC.

This rearrangement joins TRBV7-6 to TRBJ1-5; D unclear. The CDR3 contains 13 residues. V lost 5 bases and J 6 bases, leaving 11 bases between the germline ends. Germline V gene lookup returns CDR1 SGHVS and CDR2 FNYEAQ. This CDR3 is CASSTLPGQPQHF. CDR3 coding DNA: TGTGCCAGCAGCACCTTACCGGGTCAGCCCCAGCATTTT.

The V gene is TRBV27, the J gene TRBJ2-1; 8 positions agree with TRBD1. Germline CDR1 reads MNHEY; CDR2 reads SMNVEV (reference sequence). The junction had 7 bases not matched to a gene; V was cut back by 4 bases and J by 2 bases. The CDR3 totals 16 residues. The CDR3 region has the DNA TGTGCCAGCAGTTCATCCACAGGGGGGCCCTACAATGAGCAGTTCTTC. Translated: CASSSSTGGPYNEQFF.

The CDR3 is CASSGSLLAGGGTDTQYF. CDR3 sequence (DNA): TGTGCCAGCAGCGGGAGCCTCCTAGCGGGAGGCGGGACAGATACGCAGTATTTT. V usage is TRBV9 and J usage is TRBJ2-3; 11 positions match TRBD2. After removal of 3 bases from V and 3 bases from J, the junction contained 12 bases not matched to a gene. From germline, CDR1 is SGDLS and CDR2 YYNGEE. The CDR3 has 18 residues.

The chain combines TRBV30 with TRBJ1-2; D perhaps matches TRBD1 (6 bases). This CDR3 is built from 13 residues. The V gene lost 0 bases and the J gene lost 8 bases, with 13 bases spanning the gap. Per germline, CDR1 GTSNPN and CDR2 SVGIG (reference sequence). CDR3 nucleotide sequence: TGTGCCTGGAGTGTTACAGGGATGGACGGCTACACCTTC. Translated: CAWSVTGMDGYTF.

The J gene is TRBJ2-7, the V gene TRBV29-1, with D unresolved. The CDR3 sequence is 13 residues long. Trimming shortened V by 0 bases and J by 6 bases, and 12 bases separated the two germline ends. CDR1 and CDR2 (germline): SQVTM, ANQGSEA. The CDR3 loop is CSVEDGILSEQYF. The CDR3 DNA follows: TGCAGCGTTGAAGATGGGATACTATCCGAGCAGTACTTC.

The V and J genes are TRBV19 and TRBJ2-1; 9 positions match TRBD2. V lost 2 bases and J lost 5; bases outside the gene matches: 1. This CDR3 contains 14 residues. Germline CDR1 is LNHDA and CDR2 is SQIVND (reference sequence). Written as DNA, the CDR3 is TGTGCCAGTAGTATACTAGCGGGGAACAATGAGCAGTTCTTC. Translating it yields CASSILAGNNEQFF.

The chain couples TRBV24-1 to TRBJ1-2, with D unresolved. The CDR3 length is 13 residues. Germline V lookup: CDR1 KGHDR, CDR2 SFDVKD. Trimming shortened V by 4 bases and J by 5 bases, and 10 bases separated the two germline ends. CDR3 coding DNA: TGTGCCACCAGTGAACGGGGAGAATATGGCTACACCTTC. The encoded protein is CATSERGEYGYTF.

The V gene is TRBV30, the J gene TRBJ2-7, with 9 bases fitting TRBD1. V gave up 1 base and J gave up 2 bases; unmatched junction bases: 3. The CDR3 totals 14 residues. The V gene's germline CDR1 is GTSNPN and CDR2 SVGIG (reference sequence). The CDR3 region has the DNA TGTGCCTGGAGTGGTGGGACAGGGCCCTACGAGCAGTACTTC. Translated, it gives CAWSGGTGPYEQYF.

The chain carries TRBV27 and TRBJ2-7; 10 bases fit TRBD2. Germline V lookup: CDR1 MNHEY, CDR2 SMNVEV (reference sequence). The CDR3 loop spans 12 amino acids. The J segment lost 5 bases and the V segment lost 7 bases, leaving 2 bases of the junction unmatched. CDR3 DNA: TGTGCCAGCACTAGCGGGAGCCACGAGCAGTACTTC. It encodes CASTSGSHEQYF.

The chain couples TRBV2 to TRBJ2-1, with D hard to call. The germline V gene has CDR1 SNHLY and CDR2 FYNNEI. The CDR3 contains 14 residues. Between the trimmed V and J ends, which lost 2 bases and 1 base, there was a span of 6 bases. CDR3 amino acids: CASSERLSYNEQFF. The CDR3 bases are TGTGCCAGCAGTGAACGCTTATCCTACAATGAGCAGTTCTTC.

V usage is TRBV7-9 and J usage is TRBJ2-7; 7 nucleotides agree with TRBD1. CDR1 and CDR2 (germline): SEHNR, FQNEAQ (reference sequence). CDR3 length equals 15 residues. With 5 bases clipped from V and 3 bases from J, the junction kept 10 bases outside the gene matches. DNA for the CDR3: TGTGCCAGCAGCCCCCTGACAGGGCCATTCTACGAGCAGTACTTC. It translates to CASSPLTGPFYEQYF. Full variable domain (outside the CDR3, taken from reference TRBV7-9 and TRBJ2-7): DTGVSQNPRHKITKRGQNVTFRCDPISEHNRLYWYRQTLGQGPEFLTYFQNEAQLEKSRLLSDRFSAERPKGSFSTLEIQRTEQGDSAMYLCASSPLTGPFYEQYFGPGTRLTVT.

V and J are TRBV29-1 and TRBJ1-1; D remains unclear. Trimming cost V 7 bases and J 3 bases, with 6 bases left between them. The CDR3 has 10 residues. Looked up from germline, CDR1 is SQVTM and CDR2 is ANQGSEA. As DNA, the CDR3 is TGCAGCGGGAAGGACACTGAAGCTTTCTTT. Its protein is CSGKDTEAFF.

The chain links TRBV28 to TRBJ1-2; tentative D call: TRBD1 (6 bases). Germline CDR1 is MDHEN and CDR2 is SYDVKM. Trimming took off 11 bases at V and 7 bases at J, with 17 bases between the two ends. This CDR3 is 12 amino acids long. CDR3 DNA: TGTGCCTCTTCAACAGGGTCGCGTGGCTACACCTTC. Amino acids: CASSTGSRGYTF.

The rearrangement joins TRBV7-7 to TRBJ2-5; a possible D gene is TRBD2 (6 bases). The CDR3 is 15 amino acids. V lost 1 base, J lost 1 base, and 10 bases lay in between. Germline CDR1 SSHAT, CDR2 FNYEAQ (reference sequence). The CDR3 coding sequence is TGTGCCAGCAGCTTAGTCCTGACTAGCCAAGAGACCCAGTACTTC. As protein: CASSLVLTSQETQYF.